This T cell receptor beta chain appears in the sequencing data of a study of cytotoxic CD8 clonotypes in ibrutinib-treated CLL. The germline V gene encodes CDR1 MDHEN and CDR2 SYDVKM. Trimming cost V 4 bases and J 1 base, with 4 bases left between them. This CDR3 spans 12 amino acids. This clone was counted once. Profiling relied on immunoSEQ multiplex PCR, and the TCRdb table lists in-frame clones only, not all of them. Of hundreds of thousands of clones in the sample, under 75% were seen once. The material was PBMCs, obtained after 24 months of ibrutinib treatment. The chain is built from TRBV28 and TRBJ1-2; D unclear. This TCR came from a human donor with chronic lymphocytic leukemia. This CDR3 is CASSYDNYGYTF. CDR3 coding DNA: TGTGCCAGCAGTTATGATAACTATGGCTACACCTTC.